The source of this TCR beta chain is a study of shared clonotypes between healthy human individuals. The naive CD8 subset, CD45RO-negative cells positively selected for CCR7, excluded terminally differentiated effector memory CD45RA+ cells. TCRdb's table, derived via immunoSEQ multiplex PCR, lists solely in-frame clones and lacks some. The repertoire holds about 2 million clones, around 96% seen once, with 0.9% to 1.4% in the top ten. Germline lookup yields CDR1 SEHNR and CDR2 FQNEAQ (reference sequence). The CDR3 is made up of 15 amino acids. Losses at the gene ends were 5 bases for V and 3 bases for J; bases not matched to a gene: 5.

Specimen: naive CD8+ T cells sorted from blood. This TCR came from a man aged 18-30 years in good health. This chain links TRBV7-9 with TRBJ2-1; TRBD1 matches at 9 bases. The CDR3 loop reads CASSHPGQGYNEQFF. The CDR3 DNA is TGTGCCAGCAGCCATCCGGGACAGGGCTACAATGAGCAGTTCTTC.